This T cell receptor (beta chain) was obtained from a study of blood T cell repertoires in COVID-19. Study summary: T cells, B-cell-depleted T cells, or PBMCs provided the cDNA or gDNA that served as material.

Participants had their cohort set by participant-reported clinical history. The assay was immunoSEQ multiplex PCR, and TCRdb's table has in-frame clones only and misses some. The sample holds fewer than 200,000 clones, around four fifths seen once. The germline V gene encodes CDR1 ENHRY and CDR2 SYGVKD. V dropped 0 bases and J dropped 8 bases, with 11 bases sitting between them. This CDR3 is built from 14 residues. This chain connects TRBV10-3 to TRBJ2-1, with a tentative D call TRBD2 (6 bases). This receptor was taken from a woman between 50 and 59 years old in a cohort exposed to, infected with or recovered from COVID-19 (not recorded which). The sample taken for sequencing was PBMCs or T cells enriched from blood (not recorded which). The CDR3 DNA reads TGTGCCATCAGTGAGTCGGGACTCCAGGATGAGCAGTTCTTC. Its translation: CAISESGLQDEQFF.